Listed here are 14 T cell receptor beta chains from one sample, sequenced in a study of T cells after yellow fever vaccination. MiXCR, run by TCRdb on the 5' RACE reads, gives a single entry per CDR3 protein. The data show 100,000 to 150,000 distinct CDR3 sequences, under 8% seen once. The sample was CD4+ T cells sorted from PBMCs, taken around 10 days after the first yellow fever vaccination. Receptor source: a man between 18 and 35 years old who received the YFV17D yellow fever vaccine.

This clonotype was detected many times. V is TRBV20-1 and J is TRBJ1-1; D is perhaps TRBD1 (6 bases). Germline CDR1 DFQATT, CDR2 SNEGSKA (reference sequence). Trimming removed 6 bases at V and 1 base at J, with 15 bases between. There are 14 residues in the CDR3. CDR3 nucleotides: TGCAGTGCCAGAAGGGGGGCGCAGAACACTGAAGCTTTCTTT. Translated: CSARRGAQNTEAFF.

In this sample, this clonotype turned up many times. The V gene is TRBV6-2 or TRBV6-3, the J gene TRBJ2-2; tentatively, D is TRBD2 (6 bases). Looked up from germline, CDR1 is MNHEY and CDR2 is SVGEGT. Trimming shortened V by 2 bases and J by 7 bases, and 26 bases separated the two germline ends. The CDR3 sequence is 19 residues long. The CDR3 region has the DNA TGTGCCAGCAGTTACATGGTTCAGGGACGAAGCGGAGCGGGCGGGGAGCTGTTTTTT. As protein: CASSYMVQGRSGAGGELFF.

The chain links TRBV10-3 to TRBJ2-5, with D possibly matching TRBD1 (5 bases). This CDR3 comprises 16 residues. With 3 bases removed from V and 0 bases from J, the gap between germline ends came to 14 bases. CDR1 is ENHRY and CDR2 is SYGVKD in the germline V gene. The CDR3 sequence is CAISDSLDSYQETQYF. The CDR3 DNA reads TGTGCCATCAGTGATTCTCTTGACAGTTACCAAGAGACCCAGTACTTC.

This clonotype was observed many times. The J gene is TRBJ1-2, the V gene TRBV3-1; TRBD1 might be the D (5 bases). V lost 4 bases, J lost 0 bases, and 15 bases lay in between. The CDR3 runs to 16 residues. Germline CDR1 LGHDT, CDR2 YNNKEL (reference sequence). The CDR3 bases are TGTGCCAGCAGCCGATCGATCGGGGGAGCTAACTATGGCTACACCTTC. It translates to CASSRSIGGANYGYTF.

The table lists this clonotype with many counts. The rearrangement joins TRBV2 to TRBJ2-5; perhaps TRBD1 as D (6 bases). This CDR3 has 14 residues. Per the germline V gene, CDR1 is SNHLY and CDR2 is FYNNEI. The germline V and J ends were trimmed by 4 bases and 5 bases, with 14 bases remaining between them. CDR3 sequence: CASSVWGPDETQYF. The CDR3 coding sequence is TGTGCCAGCAGTGTTTGGGGGCCGGATGAGACCCAGTACTTC. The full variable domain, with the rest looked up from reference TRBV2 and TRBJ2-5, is EPEVTQTPSHQVTQMGQEVILRCVPISNHLYFYWYRQILGQKVEFLVSFYNNEISEKSEIFDDQFSVERPDGSNFTLKIRSTKLEDSAMYFCASSVWGPDETQYFGPGTRLLVL.

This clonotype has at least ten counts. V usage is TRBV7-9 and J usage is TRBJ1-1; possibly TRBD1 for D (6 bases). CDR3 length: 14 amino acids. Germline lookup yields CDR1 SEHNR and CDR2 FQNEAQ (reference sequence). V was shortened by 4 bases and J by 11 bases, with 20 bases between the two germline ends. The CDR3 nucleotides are TGTGCCAGCAGCTCAGGCGGGGGGCGTCTTGCCGCTTTCTTT. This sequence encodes CASSSGGGRLAAFF.

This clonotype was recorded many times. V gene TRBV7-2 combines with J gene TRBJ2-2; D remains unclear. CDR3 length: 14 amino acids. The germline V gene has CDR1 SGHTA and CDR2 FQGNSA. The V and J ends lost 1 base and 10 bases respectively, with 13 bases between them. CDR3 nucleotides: TGTGCCAGCAGCTTAGTGGCGCTAGGAACGGAGCTGTTTTTT. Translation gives CASSLVALGTELFF.

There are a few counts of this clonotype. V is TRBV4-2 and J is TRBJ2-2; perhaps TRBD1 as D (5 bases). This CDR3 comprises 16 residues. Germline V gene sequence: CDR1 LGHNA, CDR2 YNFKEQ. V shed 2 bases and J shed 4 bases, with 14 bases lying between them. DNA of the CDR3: TGTGCCAGCAGCCAAAGTGGGGCCTCACGCACCGGGGAGCTGTTTTTT. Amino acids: CASSQSGASRTGELFF.

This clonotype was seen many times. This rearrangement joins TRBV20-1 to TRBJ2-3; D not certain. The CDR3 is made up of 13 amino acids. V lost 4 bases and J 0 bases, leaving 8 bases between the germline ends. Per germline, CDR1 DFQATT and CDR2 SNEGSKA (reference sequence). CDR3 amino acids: CSAKGPSTDTQYF. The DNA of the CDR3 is TGCAGTGCTAAGGGCCCTAGCACAGATACGCAGTATTTT.

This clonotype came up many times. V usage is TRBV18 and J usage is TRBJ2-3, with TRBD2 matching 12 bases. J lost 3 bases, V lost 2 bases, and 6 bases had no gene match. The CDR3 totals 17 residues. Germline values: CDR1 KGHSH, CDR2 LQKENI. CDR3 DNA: TGTGCCAGCTCACCAATGGCTAGCGGGGGGGCGACAGATACGCAGTATTTT. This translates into CASSPMASGGATDTQYF.

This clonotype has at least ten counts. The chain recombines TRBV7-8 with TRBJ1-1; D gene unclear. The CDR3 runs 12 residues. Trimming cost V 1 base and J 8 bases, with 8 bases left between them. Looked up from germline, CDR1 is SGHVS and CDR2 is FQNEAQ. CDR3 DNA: TGTGCCAGCAGCTTAGTATGGCAAGAAGCTTTCTTT. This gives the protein CASSLVWQEAFF.

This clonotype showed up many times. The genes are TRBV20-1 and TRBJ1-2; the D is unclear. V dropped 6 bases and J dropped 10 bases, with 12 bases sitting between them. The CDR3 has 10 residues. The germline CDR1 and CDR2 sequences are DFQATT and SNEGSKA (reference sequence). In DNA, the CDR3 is TGCAGTGCAAGGCTTACCCCCTACACCTTC. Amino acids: CSARLTPYTF.

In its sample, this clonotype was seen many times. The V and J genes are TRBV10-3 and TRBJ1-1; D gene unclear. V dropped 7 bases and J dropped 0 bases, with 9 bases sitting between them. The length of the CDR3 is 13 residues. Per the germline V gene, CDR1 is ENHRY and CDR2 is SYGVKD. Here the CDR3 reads CAITAELNTEAFF. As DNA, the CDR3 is TGTGCCATCACTGCGGAACTGAACACTGAAGCTTTCTTT.

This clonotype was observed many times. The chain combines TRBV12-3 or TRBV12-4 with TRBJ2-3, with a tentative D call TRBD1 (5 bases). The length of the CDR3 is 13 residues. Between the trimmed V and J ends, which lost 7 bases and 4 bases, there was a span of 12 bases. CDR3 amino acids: CASKQDQADTQYF. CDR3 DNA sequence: TGTGCCAGCAAACAGGACCAGGCAGATACGCAGTATTTT.